This record looks at one T cell receptor beta chain sequence and its context. In the original processing: Amplification with reference gene primers provided the estimates of nucleated cell counts. Assay: immunoSEQ multiplex PCR; the TCRdb copy retains only in-frame clones and omits some. V and J calls plus clone size are reproduced from that table; the DNA served to infer D and trimming. The repertoire consists of about 21,000 clones, with roughly 87% occurring once and the leading ten covering around 7.6%. The sample is drawn from a study of blood T cell repertoires in COVID-19. Study-wide context: The United States, Italy and Spain were the sources of the acute and convalescent COVID-19 samples. PBMCs, B-cell-depleted T cells, or T cells were the source of the cDNA or gDNA that made up the material.

This clonotype was sampled from a human donor with active COVID-19. The donor label of this sample is uncertain. Specimen: peripheral blood.

CDR3 nucleotides: TGTGCCTGGACCGGCAGGGCTAGCAATCAGCCCCAGCATTTT. Amino acid sequence: CAWTGRASNQPQHF. V is TRBV30 and J is TRBJ1-5; a possible D gene is TRBD1 (5 bases). CDR3 length: 14 residues. The V end lost 4 bases, the J end lost 0 bases, and 10 bases lay between the germline ends. Germline V gene data show CDR1 as GTSNPN and CDR2 as SVGIG (reference sequence).